These 2 T cell receptor beta chains were all obtained from the same sample, sequenced in a study of siplizumab effects on memory and regulatory T cells. Clones were sequenced by immunoSEQ multiplex PCR, and TCRdb holds only the in-frame ones, with some missing. The sample shows fewer than 100,000 clones, around 95% of them seen only once. Material: CD8+ T cells sorted from blood. These receptors all come from a human donor in good health.

This sequence joins TRBV7-9 and TRBJ1-2; D is unclear. Germline CDR1 reads SEHNR; CDR2 reads FQNEAQ (reference sequence). The CDR3 contains 12 residues. V dropped 8 bases and J dropped 6 bases, with 13 bases sitting between them. The CDR3 region has the DNA TGTGCCAGCCGACCCCCCTGGGATGGCTACACCTTC. It codes for CASRPPWDGYTF.

CDR3 loop: CAIAQRELNEQFF. The CDR3 DNA follows: TGTGCCATCGCCCAGCGGGAGTTGAATGAGCAGTTCTTC. The V gene is TRBV10-3, the J gene TRBJ2-1, with 8 bases matching TRBD2. There are 13 residues in the CDR3. J lost 7 bases, V lost 8 bases, and 7 bases had no gene match. Germline loops: CDR1 ENHRY, CDR2 SYGVKD.